These T cell receptor beta chains were read from a single sample in a study of blood T cell repertoires in COVID-19. The assay was immunoSEQ multiplex PCR, and TCRdb's table has in-frame clones only and misses some. This sample has 110,000 to 150,000 clones, with around nine tenths found just once. The sequenced sample consisted of peripheral blood. These receptors were taken from a man between 45 and 60 years old with active or convalescent COVID-19. Both conserved end residues are part of each CDR3. The order of the fields is V gene, D gene, clone size, J gene, CDR3 DNA, CDR3 protein. A D gene is named only where the DNA matches it firmly. Where a row states a size, it is once, few, many or the class of an expanded clone; other rows omit it.

v_call: TRBV7-9
d_call: -
clone_size: once
j_call: TRBJ1-1
cdr3_nt: TGTGCCAGCAGCTTAGTAGATACTGAAGCTTTCTTT
cdr3_aa: CASSLVDTEAFF

v_call: TRBV7-9
d_call: TRBD2
clone_size: -
j_call: TRBJ2-5
cdr3_nt: TGTGCCAGCAGCTTAGCGGGAGGGACTAGCGGGCGGAAGACCCAGTACTTC
cdr3_aa: CASSLAGGTSGRKTQYF

v_call: TRBV19
d_call: TRBD2
clone_size: -
j_call: TRBJ2-2
cdr3_nt: TGTGCCAGTAGTATGGCTAGCGGGAGGGCGGGCACCGGGGAGCTGTTTTTT
cdr3_aa: CASSMASGRAGTGELFF

v_call: TRBV5-1
d_call: TRBD1
clone_size: -
j_call: TRBJ2-7
cdr3_nt: TGCGCCAGCAGCTGGGACAGACCCTACGAGCAGTACTTC
cdr3_aa: CASSWDRPYEQYF

v_call: TRBV5-5
d_call: TRBD1
clone_size: -
j_call: TRBJ2-5
cdr3_nt: TGTGCCAGCAGCTTGCGGCAGGGGGTGGAGACCCAGTACTTC
cdr3_aa: CASSLRQGVETQYF

v_call: TRBV15
d_call: -
clone_size: -
j_call: TRBJ2-5
cdr3_nt: TGTGCCACCAGCCCCAAGGGGCGGGGCTTAAAAGAGACCCAGTACTTC
cdr3_aa: CATSPKGRGLKETQYF

v_call: TRBV28
d_call: -
clone_size: -
j_call: TRBJ2-7
cdr3_nt: TGTGCCAGCAGTCCGTTAAATTGGGAGCGCTCCTACGAGCAGTACTTC
cdr3_aa: CASSPLNWERSYEQYF

v_call: TRBV2
d_call: -
clone_size: -
j_call: TRBJ2-7
cdr3_nt: TGTGCCAGCAGCAAACAGGGATTTTCAACCTACGAGCAGTACTTC
cdr3_aa: CASSKQGFSTYEQYF

v_call: TRBV9
d_call: TRBD2
clone_size: -
j_call: TRBJ2-4
cdr3_nt: TGTGCCAGCAGCGTAACCCCGTCGGCGAGCGGGGGCAACATTCAGTACTTC
cdr3_aa: CASSVTPSASGGNIQYF

v_call: TRBV21-1
d_call: -
clone_size: -
j_call: TRBJ1-6
cdr3_nt: TGTGCCAGCAGCAAATCGATCACTTCCGGGTCAACTAATAATTCACCCCTCCACTTT
cdr3_aa: CASSKSITSGSTNNSPLHF

v_call: TRBV19
d_call: -
clone_size: -
j_call: TRBJ2-2
cdr3_nt: TGTGCCAGTAGTATCGGTGGCACCGGGGAGCTGTTTTTT
cdr3_aa: CASSIGGTGELFF

v_call: TRBV6-2/TRBV6-3
d_call: TRBD1
clone_size: -
j_call: TRBJ2-5
cdr3_nt: TGTGCCAGCAGTTACTTCGACAGGGAAGAGACCCAGTACTTC
cdr3_aa: CASSYFDREETQYF

v_call: TRBV5-1
d_call: -
clone_size: few
j_call: TRBJ2-7
cdr3_nt: TGCGCCAGCAGCTACAGTTCCTACGAGCAGTACTTC
cdr3_aa: CASSYSSYEQYF

v_call: TRBV7-2
d_call: -
clone_size: -
j_call: TRBJ1-1
cdr3_nt: TGTGCCAGCAGCTTAGCTTCGCTACGATCGAACACTGAAGCTTTCTTT
cdr3_aa: CASSLASLRSNTEAFF

v_call: TRBV6-5
d_call: -
clone_size: -
j_call: TRBJ2-5
cdr3_nt: TGTGCCAGCAGTTATTTCGGCACAGTCCAAGAGACCCAGTACTTC
cdr3_aa: CASSYFGTVQETQYF

v_call: TRBV6-5
d_call: TRBD2
clone_size: -
j_call: TRBJ2-2
cdr3_nt: TGTGCCACCCGGACTAGCGGGAGTAACACCGGGGAGCTGTTTTTT
cdr3_aa: CATRTSGSNTGELFF

v_call: TRBV23-1
d_call: -
clone_size: -
j_call: TRBJ2-5
cdr3_nt: TGCGCCAGCAGTCAACTACAGAATTACATTCAAGAGACCCAGTACTTC
cdr3_aa: CASSQLQNYIQETQYF

v_call: TRBV24-1
d_call: -
clone_size: -
j_call: TRBJ2-1
cdr3_nt: TGTGCCACCAGTGATTTTCAGGGTTCCTACAATGAGCAGTTCTTC
cdr3_aa: CATSDFQGSYNEQFF

v_call: TRBV20-1
d_call: -
clone_size: -
j_call: TRBJ1-5
cdr3_nt: TGCAGTGCTAGTGAGGCTCCAAATCAGCCCCAGCATTTT
cdr3_aa: CSASEAPNQPQHF

v_call: TRBV5-4
d_call: -
clone_size: -
j_call: TRBJ1-4
cdr3_nt: TGTGCCAGCAGCTCGGCCGGGACACAGGGTGAAAAACTGTTTTTT
cdr3_aa: CASSSAGTQGEKLFF

v_call: TRBV7-9
d_call: TRBD2
clone_size: -
j_call: TRBJ2-1
cdr3_nt: TGTGCCAGCAGCTTAGCTTGGACTAGCGGAAACTACAATGAGCAGTTCTTC
cdr3_aa: CASSLAWTSGNYNEQFF

v_call: TRBV6-5
d_call: TRBD1
clone_size: once
j_call: TRBJ2-3
cdr3_nt: TGTGCCAGCCGGACAGGGGGATTGGATACGCAGTATTTT
cdr3_aa: CASRTGGLDTQYF

v_call: TRBV28
d_call: TRBD1
clone_size: -
j_call: TRBJ1-5
cdr3_nt: TGTGCCAGCAGTTTAGCCGGGACAGGGGTGAGGGGGTATAGCAATCAGCCCCAGCATTTT
cdr3_aa: CASSLAGTGVRGYSNQPQHF

v_call: TRBV27
d_call: TRBD1
clone_size: -
j_call: TRBJ2-3
cdr3_nt: TGTGCCAGCAGTCAGGGGGCCGGCACAGATACGCAGTATTTT
cdr3_aa: CASSQGAGTDTQYF

v_call: TRBV29-1
d_call: -
clone_size: -
j_call: TRBJ2-1
cdr3_nt: TGCAGCGCCCCAAGGGCAGGGTGGAACAATGAGCAGTTCTTC
cdr3_aa: CSAPRAGWNNEQFF

v_call: TRBV20-1
d_call: -
clone_size: -
j_call: TRBJ1-2
cdr3_nt: TGCAGTGCTAGTTTGGAGGCCTATGGCTACACCTTC
cdr3_aa: CSASLEAYGYTF

v_call: TRBV13
d_call: TRBD2
clone_size: -
j_call: TRBJ2-1
cdr3_nt: TGTGCCAGCAGCACTACTAGCGGGAGGGGCAATGAGCAGTTCTTC
cdr3_aa: CASSTTSGRGNEQFF

v_call: TRBV15
d_call: -
clone_size: -
j_call: TRBJ2-7
cdr3_nt: TGTGCCACCAGCAGAGACCCTATACAGGGTCCCTACGAGCAGTACTTC
cdr3_aa: CATSRDPIQGPYEQYF

v_call: TRBV19
d_call: -
clone_size: once
j_call: TRBJ2-7
cdr3_nt: TGTGCCAGACCACTCCTCGACTCGGAGGAATCCTACGAGCAGTACTTC
cdr3_aa: CARPLLDSEESYEQYF

v_call: TRBV19
d_call: TRBD1
clone_size: -
j_call: TRBJ1-5
cdr3_nt: TGTGCCAGTGAGGACAGGGATCAGCCCCAGCATTTT
cdr3_aa: CASEDRDQPQHF

v_call: TRBV5-6
d_call: -
clone_size: -
j_call: TRBJ2-7
cdr3_nt: TGTGCCAGCAGCGCCGCCCTAGGGGCCCGCTACGAGCAGTACTTC
cdr3_aa: CASSAALGARYEQYF

v_call: TRBV19
d_call: -
clone_size: once
j_call: TRBJ1-4
cdr3_nt: TGTGCCAGTAGTATAATCCTGGCTTCTCAGGCAACTAATGAAAAACTGTTTTTT
cdr3_aa: CASSIILASQATNEKLFF

v_call: TRBV19
d_call: -
clone_size: -
j_call: TRBJ2-6
cdr3_nt: TGTGCCAGTAGTGGAGGAAACTCTGGGGCCAACGTCCTGACTTTC
cdr3_aa: CASSGGNSGANVLTF

v_call: TRBV28
d_call: -
clone_size: once
j_call: TRBJ1-4
cdr3_nt: TGTGCCAGCACTCCCCGGCGACGGGTCAATGAAAAACTGTTTTTT
cdr3_aa: CASTPRRRVNEKLFF

v_call: TRBV29-1
d_call: TRBD2
clone_size: -
j_call: TRBJ2-7
cdr3_nt: TGCAGCGTAGTACTAGCGGGAGACCCCTACGAGCAGTACTTC
cdr3_aa: CSVVLAGDPYEQYF

v_call: TRBV9
d_call: TRBD1
clone_size: -
j_call: TRBJ2-3
cdr3_nt: TGTGCCAGCAGCCTCCTAGGGGGACAGGAACCTCTGGATACGCAGTATTTT
cdr3_aa: CASSLLGGQEPLDTQYF

v_call: TRBV7-2
d_call: TRBD1
clone_size: -
j_call: TRBJ2-3
cdr3_nt: TGTGCCATCGCCAGACAGGGGGTGAGCACAGATACGCAGTATTTT
cdr3_aa: CAIARQGVSTDTQYF

v_call: TRBV28
d_call: -
clone_size: -
j_call: TRBJ1-5
cdr3_nt: TGTGCCAGCAGACAAACGGCGGTTCAGCCCCAGCATTTT
cdr3_aa: CASRQTAVQPQHF

v_call: TRBV5-5
d_call: -
clone_size: -
j_call: TRBJ1-3
cdr3_nt: TGTGCCAGCAGCTTGGCCGTAACAGTCTCTGGAAACACCATATATTTT
cdr3_aa: CASSLAVTVSGNTIYF

v_call: TRBV12-3/TRBV12-4
d_call: TRBD1
clone_size: -
j_call: TRBJ2-7
cdr3_nt: TGTGCCAGCAGCCGACAGGGTCTCGAGCAGTACTTC
cdr3_aa: CASSRQGLEQYF

v_call: TRBV27
d_call: TRBD1
clone_size: -
j_call: TRBJ2-7
cdr3_nt: TGTGCCAGCAGTCCCGGGACAGGGGGGAAAGAGCAGTACTTC
cdr3_aa: CASSPGTGGKEQYF

v_call: TRBV2
d_call: -
clone_size: -
j_call: TRBJ2-2
cdr3_nt: TGTGCCAGCGCCCCGAGCGTAGTCACCGGGGAGCTGTTTTTT
cdr3_aa: CASAPSVVTGELFF

v_call: TRBV7-2
d_call: -
clone_size: -
j_call: TRBJ1-6
cdr3_nt: TGTGCCAGCAGCTTCCCCGGGGGAGGTAATTCACCCCTCCACTTT
cdr3_aa: CASSFPGGGNSPLHF

v_call: TRBV7-8
d_call: -
clone_size: -
j_call: TRBJ1-1
cdr3_nt: TGTGCCAGCAGCTTAGTGCGGAACACTGAAGCTTTCTTT
cdr3_aa: CASSLVRNTEAFF

v_call: TRBV28
d_call: TRBD1
clone_size: -
j_call: TRBJ1-5
cdr3_nt: TGTGCCAGCAGTTTCCCTCGACAGGGGGGGACCAAACCCCAGCATTTT
cdr3_aa: CASSFPRQGGTKPQHF

v_call: TRBV10-3
d_call: TRBD1
clone_size: -
j_call: TRBJ1-1
cdr3_nt: TGTGCCATCAGCAGGGGACAGGGCACTGAAGCTTTCTTT
cdr3_aa: CAISRGQGTEAFF

v_call: TRBV19
d_call: -
clone_size: -
j_call: TRBJ2-1
cdr3_nt: TGTGCCAGTAGTATAGCGGGAGCGTCCTACAATGAGCAGTTCTTC
cdr3_aa: CASSIAGASYNEQFF